The 6 T cell receptor beta chains presented below share a single source sample, sequenced in a study of OX40 agonist ivuxolimab in advanced cancers. Libraries were prepared by immunoSEQ multiplex PCR; TCRdb keeps only in-frame clonotypes and omits some of them. Of around 51,000 clones in the sample, 84% are singletons; the top ten hold 2.5% to 3.5%. The sequenced sample was CD4+ or CD8+ T cells sorted from blood, obtained in a trial of the OX40 agonist ivuxolimab. The receptors come from an adult with an advanced solid tumor such as melanoma, head and neck, liver or kidney cancer.

The chain joins TRBV5-4 to TRBJ1-4, with 8 bases identical to TRBD1. CDR1 SGHNT and CDR2 YYREEE come from the germline V gene (reference sequence). J gave up 4 bases and V 0 bases, and 5 bases lay outside the gene matches. The CDR3 length is 16 residues. In DNA, the CDR3 is TGTGCCAGCAGCTTGGGAACAGGGGGAGTTAATGAAAAACTGTTTTTT. Translation gives CASSLGTGGVNEKLFF.

The gene calls are TRBV7-9 and TRBJ2-3; D is uncertain. V was cut by 1 base and J by 1 base, with 12 bases left in between. Germline V lookup: CDR1 SEHNR, CDR2 FQNEAQ (reference sequence). This CDR3 is built from 16 residues. In DNA, the CDR3 is TGTGCCAGCAGCTTAGGCCTTTCTTTACGCACAGATACGCAGTATTTT. Its protein product is CASSLGLSLRTDTQYF.

The CDR3 reads CASSGGPASVEKLFF. Here the CDR3 DNA reads TGTGCCAGCAGCGGGGGGCCTGCCTCGGTAGAAAAACTGTTTTTT. This chain joins TRBV5-4 and TRBJ1-4, with D perhaps TRBD1 (6 bases). This CDR3 has 15 amino acids. CDR1 is SGHNT and CDR2 is YYREEE in the germline V gene (reference sequence). Deletions cut 4 bases from V and 8 bases from J, with 18 bases between.

This clone was recorded once. The chain links TRBV27 to TRBJ2-7; 9 positions agree with TRBD1. V gave up 3 bases and J gave up 4 bases; unmatched junction bases: 4. This CDR3 has 14 amino acids. Germline lookup yields CDR1 MNHEY and CDR2 SMNVEV (reference sequence). The CDR3 bases are TGTGCCAGCAGTTTGGGACAGGGAAATTACGAGCAGTACTTC. Encoded protein: CASSLGQGNYEQYF.

This clone was counted between two and nine times. J is TRBJ2-7 and V is TRBV19; D may be TRBD2 (7 bases). The V gene's germline CDR1 is LNHDA and CDR2 SQIVND (reference sequence). V was clipped by 1 base and J by 2 bases, with 9 bases between them. The CDR3 runs 14 residues. The CDR3 sequence is CASSIAGGPYEQYF. The DNA for the CDR3 is TGTGCCAGTAGTATAGCGGGGGGCCCCTACGAGCAGTACTTC.

V is TRBV2 and J is TRBJ1-2; a weak D match, TRBD1 (5 bases). The germline V gene encodes CDR1 SNHLY and CDR2 FYNNEI. Trimming removed 8 bases from V and 2 bases from J, with 12 bases in between. CDR3 length: 13 amino acids. CDR3 bases: TGTGCCAGCGGTCGGGGACCCAACTATGGCTACACCTTC. It translates to CASGRGPNYGYTF.